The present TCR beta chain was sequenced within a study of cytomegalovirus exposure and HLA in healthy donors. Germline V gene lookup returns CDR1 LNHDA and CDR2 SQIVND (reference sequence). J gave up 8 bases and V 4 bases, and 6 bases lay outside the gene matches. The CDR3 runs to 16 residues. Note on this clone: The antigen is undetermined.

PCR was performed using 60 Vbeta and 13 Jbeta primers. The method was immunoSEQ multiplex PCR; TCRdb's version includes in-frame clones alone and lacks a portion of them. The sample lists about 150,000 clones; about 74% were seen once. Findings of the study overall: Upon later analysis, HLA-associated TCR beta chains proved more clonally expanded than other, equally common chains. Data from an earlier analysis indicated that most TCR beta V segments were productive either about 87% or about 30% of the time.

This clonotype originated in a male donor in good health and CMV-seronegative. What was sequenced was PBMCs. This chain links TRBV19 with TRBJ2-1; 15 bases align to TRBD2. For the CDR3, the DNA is TGTGCCAGTAGTAGGGGACTAGCGGGAGGCCGCTATGAGCAGTTCTTC. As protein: CASSRGLAGGRYEQFF.